This entry lists 30 T cell receptor beta chains sequenced from one sample in a study of regulatory T cells in long-lasting Graves disease. Time point denoted: newly diagnosed GD, antithyroid drugs for less than 3 months. Generation of the TCR library employed RNA extracted from PBMCs. Both iRepertoire HTBI primers and Arm-PCR of CDR3 regions were used to build the TCR beta libraries. TCRdb itself ran the multiplex PCR reads through MiXCR, one entry per CDR3 protein. The sample records hundreds of thousands of distinct CDR3 sequences, about 14% being singletons. This sample also appeared in a second study, on T cells in Graves' hyperthyroidism and ophthalmopathy.

This specimen was peripheral blood mononuclear cells (PBMCs), taken at new diagnosis, from a patient treated with antithyroid drugs. The receptors here all came from a man aged 25 to 40 with Graves disease.

This clonotype was counted only a few times. The chain links TRBV27 to TRBJ2-3, with 12 bases that match TRBD2. Germline V CDR1 and CDR2: MNHEY, SMNVEV (reference sequence). The CDR3 extends over 16 amino acids. V shed 8 bases and J 3 bases; nucleotides not matched to a gene: 9. The CDR3 is CASRGPSGRGTDTQYF. The CDR3 DNA is TGTGCCAGCCGGGGGCCTAGCGGGAGGGGGACAGATACGCAGTATTTT.

The chain combines TRBV5-1 with TRBJ1-6; tentative D call: TRBD1 (6 bases). The CDR3 is made up of 15 amino acids. Trimming took 0 bases from V and 11 from J, leaving 15 bases between them. Looked up from germline, CDR1 is SGHRS and CDR2 is YFSETQ. CDR3: CASSLAVGGGPPLHF. The CDR3 DNA reads TGCGCCAGCAGCTTGGCCGTCGGGGGCGGGCCACCCCTCCACTTT.

As regards this clonotype: The junction differs from germline at one of its ends, possibly a read error. V gene TRBV2 combines with J gene TRBJ2-7; TRBD1 matches at 8 bases. The CDR3 has 10 residues. Germline loops: CDR1 SNHLY, CDR2 FYNNEI. The CDR3 region has the DNA TGTGCCAGCTCAGGGGGCCGTTCCGGCTTC. This codes for CASSGGRSGF. The full variable domain, its missing parts supplied by reference TRBV2 and TRBJ2-7, is EPEVTQTPSHQVTQMGQEVILRCVPISNHLYFYWYRQILGQKVEFLVSFYNNEISEKSEIFDDQFSVERPDGSNFTLKIRSTKLEDSAMYFCASSGGRSGFGPGTRLTVT.

Ten or more counts support this clonotype. This chain connects TRBV11-3 to TRBJ2-1; either TRBD1 or TRBD2 may fit D (5 bases each). Germline lookup yields CDR1 SGHNT and CDR2 YENEEA. The CDR3 contains 17 residues. The germline V and J ends were trimmed by 1 base and 5 bases, with 18 bases remaining between them. CDR3 sequence: CASSLGQGRIVNNEQFF. CDR3 sequence (DNA): TGTGCCAGCAGCTTAGGGCAGGGACGTATAGTTAACAATGAGCAGTTCTTC.

The sample holds a few counts of this clonotype. The V call is TRBV15, the J call TRBJ1-2; TRBD1 matches 9 bases. Germline V CDR1 and CDR2: LNHNV, YYDKDF (reference sequence). The length of the CDR3 is 14 residues. The junction had 2 bases not matched to a gene; V was cut back by 3 bases and J by 3 bases. CDR3 protein: CATSRTGGDYGYTF. The DNA of the CDR3 is TGTGCCACCAGCAGGACAGGGGGTGACTATGGCTACACCTTC.

In this sample, this clonotype turned up many times. The J gene is TRBJ2-2, the V gene TRBV6-2 or TRBV6-3; 8 bases agree with TRBD2. The trim removed 6 bases at V and 8 bases at J, leaving 8 bases unmatched. The CDR3 is 14 residues long. CDR1 and CDR2 (germline): MNHEY, SVGEGT. The chain's CDR3 is CASSAGLETGELFF. The CDR3 DNA reads as TGTGCCAGCAGCGCGGGACTAGAGACGGGGGAGCTGTTTTTT.

There are many counts of this clonotype. The chain combines TRBV7-2 with TRBJ2-7; 9 nucleotides align to TRBD2. The CDR3 has 17 residues. J was trimmed by 5 bases and V by 0 bases; bases with no gene match: 11. Looked up from germline, CDR1 is SGHTA and CDR2 is FQGNSA. The CDR3 loop is CASSLAPPRGGAHEQYF. CDR3 nucleotides: TGTGCCAGCAGCTTAGCCCCTCCCCGCGGGGGGGCCCACGAGCAGTACTTC.

This clonotype showed up many times. The chain links TRBV20-1 to TRBJ2-1; 13 positions match TRBD2. The CDR3 is made up of 20 amino acids. V shed 3 bases and J 2 bases; nucleotides not matched to a gene: 16. Germline V gene lookup returns CDR1 DFQATT and CDR2 SNEGSKA (reference sequence). CDR3 protein: CSASGQGLAGEGGAYNEQFF. As DNA, the CDR3 is TGCAGTGCTAGTGGTCAAGGACTAGCGGGAGAGGGGGGGGCCTACAATGAGCAGTTCTTC.

There are a few counts of this clonotype. One end of the junction does not line up with germline, which may come from a read error. This chain connects TRBV24-1 to TRBJ2-1; no clear D. Germline CDR1 and CDR2: KGHDR and SFDVKD. The CDR3 is made up of 14 amino acids. Here the CDR3 reads CAISDLEGRDEQFF. As DNA, the CDR3 is TGTGCCATCAGTGATTTGGAAGGGCGCGATGAGCAGTTCTTC.

This clonotype has at least ten counts. This chain connects TRBV6-1 to TRBJ2-2; D might be TRBD1 (6 bases). The CDR3 is 15 residues long. The germline V gene has CDR1 MNHNS and CDR2 SASEGT. Trimming stripped 9 bases from V and 3 bases from J, with 17 bases between. CDR3 amino acids: CARPYRDTDTGELFF. In DNA, the CDR3 is TGTGCCAGGCCGTACAGGGATACCGACACCGGGGAGCTGTTTTTT.

This chain links TRBV20-1 with TRBJ2-7; possible D gene TRBD2, 5 bases. The germline CDR1 and CDR2 sequences are DFQATT and SNEGSKA (reference sequence). The CDR3 has 12 amino acids. Deletions cut 1 base from V and 7 bases from J, with 11 bases between. CDR3 protein: CSARVERGEQYF. CDR3 in DNA: TGCAGTGCTAGAGTCGAAAGAGGGGAGCAGTACTTC.

In this sample, this clonotype turned up a few times. Its ends do not fully match the called genes, so a read error is possible. CDR3 in DNA: TGTGCCACCGGCAGACGGGACAGGTCGAACACCGGGGAGCTGTTTTTT. Encoded protein: CATGRRDRSNTGELFF. V and J are TRBV15 and TRBJ2-2; 8 bases are shared with TRBD1. CDR3 length: 16 residues. Germline CDR1 and CDR2: LNHNV and YYDKDF (reference sequence).

For this clonotype: The CDR3 does not close with the conserved phenylalanine or tryptophan, likely indicating a read error. The chain couples TRBV6-2 or TRBV6-3 to TRBJ2-1; 8 bases are shared with TRBD1. Germline assignment: CDR1 MNHEY and CDR2 SVGEGT. This CDR3 has 16 amino acids. V trimming: 5 bases; J trimming: 0 bases; junction bases outside the gene matches: 6. DNA for the CDR3: TGTGCCAGCAGTGAGCAGGGGGCGGCCTCCTACAATGAGCAGTTCCTC. Translated: CASSEQGAASYNEQFL.

This clonotype was found many times. The rearrangement links TRBV7-8 to TRBJ2-7, with a tentative D call TRBD2 (6 bases). The ends were cut back, 5 bases at V and 3 bases at J, with 23 bases in the middle. The CDR3 has 17 amino acids. Germline lookup yields CDR1 SGHVS and CDR2 FQNEAQ. CDR3 bases: TGTGCCAGCAGCCCCCGGACCCGCCAGGCGGGGATCTACGAGCAGTACTTC. This translates into CASSPRTRQAGIYEQYF.

This clonotype was observed at least ten times. V usage is TRBV28 and J usage is TRBJ1-6; 7 nucleotides match TRBD1. CDR1 and CDR2 (germline): MDHEN, SYDVKM. This CDR3 has 22 amino acids. The ends lost 2 bases at V and 1 base at J; junction bases unmatched: 20. This CDR3 reads CASSLTSAAGTARKSYNSPLHF. CDR3 nucleotide sequence: TGTGCCAGCAGTTTAACCTCGGCTGCCGGGACAGCTCGAAAATCCTATAATTCACCCCTCCACTTT.

The chain recombines TRBV12-3 or TRBV12-4 with TRBJ2-1; 10 positions agree with TRBD2. The length of the CDR3 is 17 residues. With 1 base clipped from V and 4 bases from J, the junction kept 7 bases outside the gene matches. CDR3 residues: CASSLGAGGGPYNEQFF. CDR3 DNA: TGTGCCAGCAGTTTAGGAGCGGGAGGGGGGCCTTACAATGAGCAGTTCTTC.

This clonotype was detected many times. The chain recombines TRBV10-1 with TRBJ2-5; D is unresolved. CDR3 length equals 13 residues. Germline CDR1 reads WNHNN; CDR2 reads SYGVQD (reference sequence). V shed 4 bases and J shed 3 bases, with 9 bases lying between them. The CDR3 nucleotides read TGCGCCAGCAGTGGAGAGGAGAAAGAGACCCAGTACTTC. This codes for CASSGEEKETQYF.

This clonotype was recorded many times. The rearrangement links TRBV7-8 to TRBJ1-2; 9 bases match TRBD1. Trimming at V came to 6 bases and at J to 7 bases, leaving 12 bases not matched to a gene. The CDR3 contains 15 residues. CDR1 SGHVS and CDR2 FQNEAQ come from the germline V gene. In nucleotides, the CDR3 is TGTGCCAGCAGGCGCTGGGACAGGGACTCCGGTGGCTACACCTTC. This sequence encodes CASRRWDRDSGGYTF.

This clonotype was found many times. The rearrangement joins TRBV27 to TRBJ1-2, with TRBD1 matching over 7 bases. CDR1 MNHEY and CDR2 SMNVEV come from the germline V gene (reference sequence). This CDR3 has 13 amino acids. V gave up 3 bases and J gave up 7 bases; unmatched junction bases: 5. CDR3 sequence (DNA): TGTGCCAGCAGTTTCGACAGGGCAGGTGGCTACACCTTC. Amino acid sequence: CASSFDRAGGYTF.

Many counts were recorded for this clonotype. V and J are TRBV6-2 or TRBV6-3 and TRBJ2-1; D is unclear. V lost 2 bases, J lost 4 bases, and 9 bases lay in between. The CDR3 has 14 amino acids. Germline V gene sequence: CDR1 MNHEY, CDR2 SVGEGT. The CDR3 DNA follows: TGTGCCAGCAGTTACGGGGAACAGTACAATGAGCAGTTCTTC. Amino acid sequence: CASSYGEQYNEQFF.

This clonotype was counted a single time. A much larger clonotype is one base distant, so this may be a read error. The rearrangement uses TRBV20-1 and TRBJ2-5; 11 bases match TRBD2. Germline lookup yields CDR1 DFQATT and CDR2 SNEGSKA (reference sequence). CDR3 size: 13 residues. CDR3 loop: CSARTSGIESQYF. The CDR3, as DNA: TGCAGTGCTAGGACTAGCGGGATAGAGAGCCAGTACTTC.

This clonotype was picked up many times. This chain connects TRBV7-3 to TRBJ2-4; D is unresolved. Looked up from germline, CDR1 is SGHTA and CDR2 is FQGTGA. The CDR3 sequence is 13 residues long. The ends were cut back, 4 bases at V and 2 bases at J, with 6 bases in the middle. For the CDR3, the DNA is TGTGCCAGCAGCTGGGGTCCCAAAAACATTCAGTACTTC. Translated: CASSWGPKNIQYF.

This clonotype was seen at least ten times. The chain couples TRBV29-1 to TRBJ1-1, with D maybe TRBD1 (5 bases). Germline lookup yields CDR1 SQVTM and CDR2 ANQGSEA. This CDR3 region has 14 residues. V was pared by 6 bases and J by 0 bases, with 14 bases between. CDR3: CSVDTGTLNTEAFF. DNA for the CDR3: TGCAGCGTCGACACCGGGACGTTGAACACTGAAGCTTTCTTT.

This clonotype was seen more than once but under ten times. CDR3 sequence reads: CASSDTWLAASLDSYEQYF. CDR3 sequence (DNA): TGTGCCAGCAGTGACACTTGGCTAGCGGCTTCCCTGGACTCCTACGAGCAGTACTTC. The chain couples TRBV6-4 to TRBJ2-7; 7 bases are a match to TRBD2. V lost 2 bases to trimming and J lost 0 bases; unmatched junction nucleotides: 16. The V gene's germline CDR1 is MRHNA and CDR2 SNTAGT. CDR3 length: 19 amino acids.

In its sample, this clonotype was seen many times. This chain joins TRBV5-1 and TRBJ1-2; the match to TRBD1 covers 7 bases. Per germline, CDR1 SGHRS and CDR2 YFSETQ. The V gene end was trimmed by 2 bases and the J gene end by 8 bases; junction bases not matched to a gene: 6. The CDR3 totals 13 residues. CDR3 DNA sequence: TGCGCCAGCAGCTTACCCCAGGGGGGCGGCTACACCTTC. Translated: CASSLPQGGGYTF. Supplemented by reference TRBV5-1 and TRBJ1-2, the full variable domain reads KAGVTQTPRYLIKTRGQQVTLSCSPISGHRSVSWYQQTPGQGLQFLFEYFSETQRNKGNFPGRFSGRQFSNSRSEMNVSTLELGDSALYLCASSLPQGGGYTFGSGTRLTVV.

This chain uses TRBV19 with TRBJ2-1, with TRBD1 matching over 9 bases. CDR3 size: 15 residues. Germline lookup yields CDR1 LNHDA and CDR2 SQIVND (reference sequence). Trimming cost V 3 bases and J 9 bases; bases outside gene matches: 9. The CDR3 loop reads CASSIWDREGAEQFF. The CDR3 coding sequence is TGTGCCAGTAGTATTTGGGACAGGGAAGGGGCTGAGCAGTTCTTC.

Ten or more counts support this clonotype. The chain combines TRBV27 with TRBJ1-2, with a weak D call TRBD1 (6 bases). CDR1 is MNHEY, CDR2 SMNVEV, per germline (reference sequence). The CDR3 runs to 13 residues. Trimming took 3 bases from V and 3 from J, leaving 8 bases between them. The CDR3 loop is CASSFQGHYGYTF. The CDR3 DNA sequence: TGTGCCAGCAGTTTCCAGGGGCACTATGGCTACACCTTC.

The J gene is TRBJ2-2, the V gene TRBV7-9; 7 bases match TRBD2. This CDR3 contains 15 residues. Germline loops: CDR1 SEHNR, CDR2 FQNEAQ (reference sequence). V was clipped by 5 bases and J by 6 bases; unmatched bases: 9. In DNA, the CDR3 is TGTGCCAGCAGCGCGGGAGTCCTTGATCCCGGGGAGCTGTTTTTT. This encodes CASSAGVLDPGELFF.

This clonotype has a count of ten or more. The chain uses TRBV29-1 and TRBJ1-2, with D hard to call. CDR3 size: 13 residues. Trimming cost V 5 bases and J 2 bases, with 12 bases left between them. From germline, CDR1 is SQVTM and CDR2 ANQGSEA. Here the CDR3 DNA reads TGCAGCGTTCAGGACGGCCGGAACTATGGCTACACCTTC. This translates into CSVQDGRNYGYTF.

This clonotype was counted many times. The chain combines TRBV12-5 with TRBJ1-2; D is ambiguous. Germline V lookup: CDR1 LGHNT, CDR2 FRNRAP. Trimming pared 4 bases from V and 9 bases from J, leaving 6 bases between. The CDR3 totals 10 residues. For the CDR3, the DNA is TGTGCTAGTGGTTCTCTGAGCTACACCTTC. This codes for CASGSLSYTF.